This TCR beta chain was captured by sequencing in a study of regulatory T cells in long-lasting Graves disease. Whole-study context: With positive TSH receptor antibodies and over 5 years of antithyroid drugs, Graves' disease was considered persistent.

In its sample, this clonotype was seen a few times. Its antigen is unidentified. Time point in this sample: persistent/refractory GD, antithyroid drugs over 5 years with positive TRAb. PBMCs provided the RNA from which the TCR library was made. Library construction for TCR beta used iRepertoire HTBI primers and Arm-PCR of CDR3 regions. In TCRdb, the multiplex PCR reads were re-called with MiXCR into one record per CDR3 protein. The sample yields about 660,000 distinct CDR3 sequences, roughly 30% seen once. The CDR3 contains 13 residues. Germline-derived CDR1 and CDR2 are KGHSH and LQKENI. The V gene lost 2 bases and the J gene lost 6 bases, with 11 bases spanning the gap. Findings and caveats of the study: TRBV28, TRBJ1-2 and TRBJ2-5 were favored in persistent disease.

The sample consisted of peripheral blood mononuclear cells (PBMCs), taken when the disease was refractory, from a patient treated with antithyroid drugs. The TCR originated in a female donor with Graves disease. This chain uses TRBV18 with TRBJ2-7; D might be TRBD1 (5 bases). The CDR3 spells CASSPGTRVEQYF. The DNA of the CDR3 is TGTGCCAGCTCACCAGGAACCAGGGTCGAGCAGTACTTC.